The T cell receptor beta chain under discussion was sequenced for a study of blood T cell repertoires in COVID-19. V lost 0 bases and J 8 bases, leaving 19 bases between the germline ends. Germline V gives CDR1 MNHEY, CDR2 SVGAGI. CDR3 size: 16 residues. The assay was immunoSEQ multiplex PCR, and TCRdb's table has in-frame clones only and misses some. The repertoire holds a few hundred thousand clones, with about nine tenths as singletons. Sequencing used peripheral blood. The sequence came from a woman aged 25-40 years with COVID-19, enrolled during active disease. The gene calls are TRBV6-5 and TRBJ1-2; D might be TRBD1 (6 bases). DNA for the CDR3: TGTGCCAGCAGTTACTCCGGGGGGCGGGGCCCGGGAGGCTACACCTTC. Residues: CASSYSGGRGPGGYTF.